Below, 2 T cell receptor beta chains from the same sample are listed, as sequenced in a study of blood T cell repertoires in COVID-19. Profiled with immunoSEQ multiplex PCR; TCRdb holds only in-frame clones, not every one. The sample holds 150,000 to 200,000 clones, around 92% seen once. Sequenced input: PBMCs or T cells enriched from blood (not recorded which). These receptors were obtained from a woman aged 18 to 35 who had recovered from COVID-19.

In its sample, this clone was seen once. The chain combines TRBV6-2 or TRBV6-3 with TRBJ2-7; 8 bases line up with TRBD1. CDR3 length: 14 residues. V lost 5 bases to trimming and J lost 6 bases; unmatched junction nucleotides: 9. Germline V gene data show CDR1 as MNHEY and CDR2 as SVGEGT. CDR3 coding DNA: TGTGCCAGCAGTCCGGACAGGGAAATCGCCGAGCAGTACTTC. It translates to CASSPDREIAEQYF.

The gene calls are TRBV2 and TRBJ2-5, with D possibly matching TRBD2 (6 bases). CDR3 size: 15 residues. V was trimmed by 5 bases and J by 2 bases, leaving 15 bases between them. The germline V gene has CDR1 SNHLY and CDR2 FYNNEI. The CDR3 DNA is TGTGCCAGCAGTTCGGCCGAAGGGAGGCAAGAGACCCAGTACTTC. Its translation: CASSSAEGRQETQYF.